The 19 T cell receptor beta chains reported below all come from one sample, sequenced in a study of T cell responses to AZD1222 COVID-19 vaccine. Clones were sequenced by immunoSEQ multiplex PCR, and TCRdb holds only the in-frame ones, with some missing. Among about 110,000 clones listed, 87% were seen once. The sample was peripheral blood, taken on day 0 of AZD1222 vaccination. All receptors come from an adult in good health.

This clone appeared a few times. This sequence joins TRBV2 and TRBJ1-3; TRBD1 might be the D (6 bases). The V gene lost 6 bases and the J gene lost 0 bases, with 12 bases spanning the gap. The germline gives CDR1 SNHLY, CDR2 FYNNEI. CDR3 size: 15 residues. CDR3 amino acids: CASRRQDLSGNTIYF. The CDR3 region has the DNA TGTGCCAGCAGACGACAGGACCTCTCTGGAAACACCATATATTTT. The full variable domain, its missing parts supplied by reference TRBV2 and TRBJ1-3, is EPEVTQTPSHQVTQMGQEVILRCVPISNHLYFYWYRQILGQKVEFLVSFYNNEISEKSEIFDDQFSVERPDGSNFTLKIRSTKLEDSAMYFCASRRQDLSGNTIYFGEGSWLTVV.

The CDR3 sequence is CASRLDGLANEQYF. The CDR3 bases are TGTGCCAGCAGACTAGATGGACTAGCGAACGAGCAGTACTTC. The rearrangement joins TRBV2 to TRBJ2-7; 9 positions agree with TRBD2. Germline CDR1 reads SNHLY; CDR2 reads FYNNEI. V gave up 6 bases and J gave up 5 bases; unmatched junction bases: 8. The CDR3 length is 14 residues.

CDR3 nucleotide sequence: TGTGCCGTCCCGATACCGGGTGGAGAGACCCAGTACTTC. This codes for CAVPIPGGETQYF. V is TRBV7-9 and J is TRBJ2-5, with D unclear. V was clipped by 11 bases and J by 4 bases, with 17 bases between them. Per germline, CDR1 SEHNR and CDR2 FQNEAQ (reference sequence). The CDR3 runs 13 residues.

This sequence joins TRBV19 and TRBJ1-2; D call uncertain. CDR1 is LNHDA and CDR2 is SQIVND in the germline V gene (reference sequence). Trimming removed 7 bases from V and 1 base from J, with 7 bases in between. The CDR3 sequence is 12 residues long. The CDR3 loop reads CASMNFNYGYTF. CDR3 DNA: TGTGCCAGTATGAACTTTAACTATGGCTACACCTTC.

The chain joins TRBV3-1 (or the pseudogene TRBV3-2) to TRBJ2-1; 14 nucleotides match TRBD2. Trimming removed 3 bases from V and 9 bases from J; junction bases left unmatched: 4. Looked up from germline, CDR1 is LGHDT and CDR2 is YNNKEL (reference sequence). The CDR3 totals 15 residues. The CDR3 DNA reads TGTGCCAGCAGCCACCGACTAGCGGGGGGGCGTGAGCAGTTCTTC. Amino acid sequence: CASSHRLAGGREQFF.

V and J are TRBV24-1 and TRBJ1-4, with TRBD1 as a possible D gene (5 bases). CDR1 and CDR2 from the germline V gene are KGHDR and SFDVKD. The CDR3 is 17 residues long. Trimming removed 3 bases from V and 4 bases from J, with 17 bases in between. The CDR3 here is CATSDPGRGVGNEKLFF. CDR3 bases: TGTGCCACCAGTGATCCCGGTAGGGGTGTCGGTAATGAAAAACTGTTTTTT.

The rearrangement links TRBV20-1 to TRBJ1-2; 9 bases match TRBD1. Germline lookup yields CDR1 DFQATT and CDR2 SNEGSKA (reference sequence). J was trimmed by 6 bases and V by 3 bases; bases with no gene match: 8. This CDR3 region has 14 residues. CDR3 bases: TGCAGTGCTAGTTTAACAGGGGGCTCGGATGGCTACACCTTC. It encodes CSASLTGGSDGYTF.

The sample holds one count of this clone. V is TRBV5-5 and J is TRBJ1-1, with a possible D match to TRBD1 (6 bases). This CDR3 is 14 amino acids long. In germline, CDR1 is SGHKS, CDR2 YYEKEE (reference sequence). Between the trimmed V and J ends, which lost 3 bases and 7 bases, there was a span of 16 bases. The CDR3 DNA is TGTGCCAGCAGCTGGGGGCGGACCGCCGGTGAAGCTTTCTTT. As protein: CASSWGRTAGEAFF.

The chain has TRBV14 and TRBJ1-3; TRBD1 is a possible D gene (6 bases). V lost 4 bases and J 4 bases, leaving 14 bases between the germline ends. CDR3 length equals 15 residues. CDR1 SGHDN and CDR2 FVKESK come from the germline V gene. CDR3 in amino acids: CASSPPGRGGNTIYF. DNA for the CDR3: TGTGCCAGCAGCCCGCCCGGCAGGGGAGGAAACACCATATATTTT.

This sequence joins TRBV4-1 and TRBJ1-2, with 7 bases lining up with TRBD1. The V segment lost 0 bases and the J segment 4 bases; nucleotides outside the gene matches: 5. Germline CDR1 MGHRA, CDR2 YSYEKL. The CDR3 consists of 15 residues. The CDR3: CASSQDNRGGYGYTF. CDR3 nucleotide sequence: TGCGCCAGCAGCCAAGATAACAGGGGAGGCTATGGCTACACCTTC.

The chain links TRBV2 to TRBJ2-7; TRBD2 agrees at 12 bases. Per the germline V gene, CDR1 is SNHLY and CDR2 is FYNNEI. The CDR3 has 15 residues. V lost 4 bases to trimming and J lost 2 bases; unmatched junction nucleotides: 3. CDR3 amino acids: CASSVLAGGPYEQYF. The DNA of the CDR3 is TGTGCCAGCAGTGTACTAGCGGGAGGACCCTACGAGCAGTACTTC.

The CDR3 reads CAISESGDRGRYEQYF. CDR3 nucleotides: TGTGCCATCAGTGAGTCTGGGGACAGGGGGAGATACGAGCAGTACTTC. This sequence joins TRBV10-3 and TRBJ2-7; 11 nucleotides line up with TRBD1. CDR3 length: 16 amino acids. Germline CDR1 ENHRY, CDR2 SYGVKD. Trimming removed 0 bases from V and 4 bases from J; junction bases left unmatched: 5.

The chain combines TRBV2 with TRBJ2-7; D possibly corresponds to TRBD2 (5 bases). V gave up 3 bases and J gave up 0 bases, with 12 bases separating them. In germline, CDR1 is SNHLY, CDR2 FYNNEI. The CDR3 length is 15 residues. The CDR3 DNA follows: TGTGCCAGCAGTGATGGAGGACCCGTCTCCTACGAGCAGTACTTC. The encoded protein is CASSDGGPVSYEQYF.

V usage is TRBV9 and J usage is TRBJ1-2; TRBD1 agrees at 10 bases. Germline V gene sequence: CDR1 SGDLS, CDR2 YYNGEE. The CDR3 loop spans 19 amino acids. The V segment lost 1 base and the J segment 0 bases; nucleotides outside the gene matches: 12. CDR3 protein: CASSVLGWGQGPANYGYTF. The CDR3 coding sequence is TGTGCCAGCAGCGTATTGGGGTGGGGACAGGGGCCAGCTAACTATGGCTACACCTTC.

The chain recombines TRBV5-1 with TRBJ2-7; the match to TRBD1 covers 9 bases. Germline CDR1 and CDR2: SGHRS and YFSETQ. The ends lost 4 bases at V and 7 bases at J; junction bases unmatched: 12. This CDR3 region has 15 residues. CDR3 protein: CASSLGTGRSDEQYF. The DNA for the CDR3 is TGCGCCAGCAGCCTCGGGACAGGGAGGTCGGATGAGCAGTACTTC.

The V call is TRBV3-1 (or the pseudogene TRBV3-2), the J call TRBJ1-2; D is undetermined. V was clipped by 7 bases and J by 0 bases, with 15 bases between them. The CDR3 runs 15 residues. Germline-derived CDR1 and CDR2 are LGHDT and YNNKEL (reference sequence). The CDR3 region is CASKGSLTANYGYTF. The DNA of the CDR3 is TGTGCCAGCAAGGGCAGCCTTACAGCTAACTATGGCTACACCTTC.

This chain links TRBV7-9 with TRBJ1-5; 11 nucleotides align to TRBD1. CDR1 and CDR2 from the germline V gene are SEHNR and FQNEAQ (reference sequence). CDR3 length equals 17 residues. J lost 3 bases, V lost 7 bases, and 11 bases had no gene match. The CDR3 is CASIPRRDRGFNQPQHF. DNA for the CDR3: TGTGCCAGCATCCCCAGGCGGGACAGGGGGTTCAATCAGCCCCAGCATTTT.

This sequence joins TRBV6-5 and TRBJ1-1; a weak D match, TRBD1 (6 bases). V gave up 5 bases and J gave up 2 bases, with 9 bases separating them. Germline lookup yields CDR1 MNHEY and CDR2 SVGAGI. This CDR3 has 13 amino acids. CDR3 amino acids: CASSQGPNTEAFF. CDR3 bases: TGTGCCAGCAGTCAGGGGCCTAACACTGAAGCTTTCTTT.

This CDR3 reads CATGVSKNIQYF. In DNA, the CDR3 is TGTGCCACCGGGGTCAGCAAAAACATTCAGTACTTC. The J gene is TRBJ2-4, the V gene TRBV15; D is unresolved. This CDR3 is built from 12 residues. In germline, CDR1 is LNHNV, CDR2 YYDKDF (reference sequence). The germline V and J ends were trimmed by 8 bases and 3 bases, with 8 bases remaining between them.